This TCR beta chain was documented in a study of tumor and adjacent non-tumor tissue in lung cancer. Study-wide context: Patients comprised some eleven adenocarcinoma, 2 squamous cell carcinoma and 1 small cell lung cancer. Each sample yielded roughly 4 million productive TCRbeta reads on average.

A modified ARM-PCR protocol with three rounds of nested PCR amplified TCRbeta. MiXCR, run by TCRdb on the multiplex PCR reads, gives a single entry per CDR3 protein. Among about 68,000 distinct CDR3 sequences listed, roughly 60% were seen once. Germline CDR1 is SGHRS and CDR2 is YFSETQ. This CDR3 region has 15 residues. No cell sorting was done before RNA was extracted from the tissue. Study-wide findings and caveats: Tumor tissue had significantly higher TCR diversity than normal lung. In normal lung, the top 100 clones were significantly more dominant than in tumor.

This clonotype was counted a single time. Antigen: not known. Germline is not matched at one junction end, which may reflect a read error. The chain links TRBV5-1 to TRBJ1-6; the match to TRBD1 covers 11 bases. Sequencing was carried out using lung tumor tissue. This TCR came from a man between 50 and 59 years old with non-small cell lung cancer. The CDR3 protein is CASGLDRGQYSRLHF. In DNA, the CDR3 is TGCGCCAGCGGCTTGGACAGGGGGCAATACTCACGCCTCCACTTT.